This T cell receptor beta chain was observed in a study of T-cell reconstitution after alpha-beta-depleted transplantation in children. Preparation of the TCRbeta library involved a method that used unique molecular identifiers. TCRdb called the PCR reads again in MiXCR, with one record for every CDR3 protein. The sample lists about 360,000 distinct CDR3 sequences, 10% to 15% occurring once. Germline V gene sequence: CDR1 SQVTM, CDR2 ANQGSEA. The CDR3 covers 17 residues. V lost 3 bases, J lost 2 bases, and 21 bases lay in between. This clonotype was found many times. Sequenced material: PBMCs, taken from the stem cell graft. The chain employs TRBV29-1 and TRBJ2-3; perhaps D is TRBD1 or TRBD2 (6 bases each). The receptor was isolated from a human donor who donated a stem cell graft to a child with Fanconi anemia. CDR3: CSVDSSGGGFPTDTQYF. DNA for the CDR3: TGCAGCGTTGATAGTTCCGGGGGCGGCTTTCCCACAGATACGCAGTATTTT.